This T cell receptor beta chain emerged from a study of spatial heterogeneity in lung cancer. TCRdb processed the 5' RACE reads anew with MiXCR; each CDR3 protein has one entry. The data contain about 92,000 distinct CDR3 sequences, roughly 12% of them seen just once; the ten biggest clones take up more than 40%. Time point meaning: sample taken at primary tumor resection. The study sequenced unsorted whole RNA from tumor, nontumor lung or frozen PBMC. The TCR comes from a male donor with early-stage non-small cell lung cancer. The sample here was PBMCs, taken at surgery.

The CDR3 protein is CASSPGSRNYGYTF. CDR3 coding DNA: TGTGCCAGCAGTCCCGGAAGCAGGAACTATGGCTACACCTTC. This chain joins TRBV28 and TRBJ1-2; D is undetermined. The CDR3 is 14 residues long. The ends were cut back, 5 bases at V and 2 bases at J, with 12 bases in the middle. Germline V lookup: CDR1 MDHEN, CDR2 SYDVKM.